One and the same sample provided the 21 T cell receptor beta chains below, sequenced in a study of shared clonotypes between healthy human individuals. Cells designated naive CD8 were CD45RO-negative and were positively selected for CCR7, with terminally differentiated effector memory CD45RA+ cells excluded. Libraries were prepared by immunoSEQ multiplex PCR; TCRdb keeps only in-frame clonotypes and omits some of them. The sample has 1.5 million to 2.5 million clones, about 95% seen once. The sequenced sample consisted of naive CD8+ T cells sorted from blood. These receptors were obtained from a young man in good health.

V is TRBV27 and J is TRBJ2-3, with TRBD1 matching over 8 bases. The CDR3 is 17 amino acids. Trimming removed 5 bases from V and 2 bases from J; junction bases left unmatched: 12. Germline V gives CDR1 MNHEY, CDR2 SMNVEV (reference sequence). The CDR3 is CASSPLGTGAPTDTQYF. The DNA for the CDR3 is TGTGCCAGCAGTCCCCTCGGGACAGGCGCACCCACAGATACGCAGTATTTT.

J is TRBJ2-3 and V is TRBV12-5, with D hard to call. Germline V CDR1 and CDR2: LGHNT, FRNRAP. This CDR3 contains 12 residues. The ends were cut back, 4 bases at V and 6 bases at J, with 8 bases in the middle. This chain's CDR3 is CASGSLGDTQYF. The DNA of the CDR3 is TGTGCTAGTGGTTCCCTCGGGGATACGCAGTATTTT.

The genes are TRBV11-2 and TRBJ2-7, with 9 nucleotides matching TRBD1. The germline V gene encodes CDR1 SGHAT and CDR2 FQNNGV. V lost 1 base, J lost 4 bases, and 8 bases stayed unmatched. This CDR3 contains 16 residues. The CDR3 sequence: CASSLATGGAGYEQYF. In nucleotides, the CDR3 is TGTGCCAGCAGCTTAGCAACAGGGGGCGCGGGTTACGAGCAGTACTTC. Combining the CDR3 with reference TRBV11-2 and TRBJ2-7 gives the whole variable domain EAGVAQSPRYKIIEKRQSVAFWCNPISGHATLYWYQQILGQGPKLLIQFQNNGVVDDSQLPKDRFSAERLKGVDSTLKIQPAKLEDSAVYLCASSLATGGAGYEQYFGPGTRLTVT.

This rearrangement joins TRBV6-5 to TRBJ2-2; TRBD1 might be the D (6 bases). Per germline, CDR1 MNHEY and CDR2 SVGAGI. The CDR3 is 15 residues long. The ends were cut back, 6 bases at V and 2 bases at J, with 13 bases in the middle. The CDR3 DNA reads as TGTGCCAGCAGCTCCGGGACAATTAACACCGGGGAGCTGTTTTTT. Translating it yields CASSSGTINTGELFF.

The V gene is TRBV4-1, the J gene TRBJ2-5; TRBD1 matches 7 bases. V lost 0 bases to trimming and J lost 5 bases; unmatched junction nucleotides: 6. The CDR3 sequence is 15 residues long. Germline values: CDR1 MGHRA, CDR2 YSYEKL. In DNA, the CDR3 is TGCGCCAGCAGCCAAGACAGGGGGTATATGGAGACCCAGTACTTC. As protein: CASSQDRGYMETQYF.

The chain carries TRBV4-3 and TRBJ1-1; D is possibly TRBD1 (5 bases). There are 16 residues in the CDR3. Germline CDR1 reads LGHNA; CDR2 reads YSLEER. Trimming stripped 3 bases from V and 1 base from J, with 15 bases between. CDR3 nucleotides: TGCGCCAGCAGCCATCGGCAAGACAGACCGAACACTGAAGCTTTCTTT. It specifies CASSHRQDRPNTEAFF.

Written as DNA, the CDR3 is TGTGCTAGTGGATCCAGCGAATCCTACAATGAGCAGTTCTTC. This sequence encodes CASGSSESYNEQFF. V and J are TRBV12-5 and TRBJ2-1; D gene unclear. The germline V and J ends were trimmed by 6 bases and 1 base, with 10 bases remaining between them. Germline V gives CDR1 LGHNT, CDR2 FRNRAP. This CDR3 is 14 amino acids long.

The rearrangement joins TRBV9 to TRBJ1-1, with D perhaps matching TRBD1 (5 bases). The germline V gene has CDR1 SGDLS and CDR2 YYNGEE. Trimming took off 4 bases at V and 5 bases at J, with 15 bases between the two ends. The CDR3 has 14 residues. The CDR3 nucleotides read TGTGCCAGCAGCCCGGGATCGGGGGGGACTGAAGCTTTCTTT. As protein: CASSPGSGGTEAFF.

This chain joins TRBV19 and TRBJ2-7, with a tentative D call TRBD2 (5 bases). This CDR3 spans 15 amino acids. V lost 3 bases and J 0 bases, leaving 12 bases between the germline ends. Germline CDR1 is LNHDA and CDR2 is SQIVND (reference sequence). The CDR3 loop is CASSIGPRGSYEQYF. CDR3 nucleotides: TGTGCCAGTAGTATCGGGCCTCGGGGCTCCTACGAGCAGTACTTC.

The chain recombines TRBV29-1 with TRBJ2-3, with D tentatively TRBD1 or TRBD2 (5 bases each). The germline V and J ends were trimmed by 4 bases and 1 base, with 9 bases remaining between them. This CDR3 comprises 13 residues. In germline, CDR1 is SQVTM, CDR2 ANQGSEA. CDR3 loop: CSVAGTRTDTQYF. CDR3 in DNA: TGCAGCGTTGCCGGGACCCGCACAGATACGCAGTATTTT.

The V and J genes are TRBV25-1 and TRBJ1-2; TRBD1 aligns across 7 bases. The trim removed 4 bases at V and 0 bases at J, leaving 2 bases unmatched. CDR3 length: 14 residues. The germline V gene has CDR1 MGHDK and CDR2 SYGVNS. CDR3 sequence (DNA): TGTGCCAGCAGTGCCCAGGGGGCTAACTATGGCTACACCTTC. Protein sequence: CASSAQGANYGYTF.

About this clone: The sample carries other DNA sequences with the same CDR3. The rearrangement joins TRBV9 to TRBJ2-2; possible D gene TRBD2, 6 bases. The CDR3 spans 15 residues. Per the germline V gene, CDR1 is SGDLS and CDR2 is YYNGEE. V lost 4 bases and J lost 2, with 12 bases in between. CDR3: CASSPWTTNTGELFF. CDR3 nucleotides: TGTGCCAGCAGCCCCTGGACTACCAACACCGGGGAGCTGTTTTTT.

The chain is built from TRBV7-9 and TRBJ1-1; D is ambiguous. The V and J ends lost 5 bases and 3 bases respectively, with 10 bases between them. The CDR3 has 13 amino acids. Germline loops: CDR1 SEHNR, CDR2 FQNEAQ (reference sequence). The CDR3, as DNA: TGTGCCAGCAGCCTCCCCGTAGACACTGAAGCTTTCTTT. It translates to CASSLPVDTEAFF.

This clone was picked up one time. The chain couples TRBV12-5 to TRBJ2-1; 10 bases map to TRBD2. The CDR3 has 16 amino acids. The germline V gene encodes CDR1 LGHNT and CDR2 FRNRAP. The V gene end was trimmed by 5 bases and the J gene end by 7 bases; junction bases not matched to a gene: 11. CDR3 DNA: TGTGCTAGTGGTGTGAGCGGGGGGGCTGGTGGAAATGAGCAGTTCTTC. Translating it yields CASGVSGGAGGNEQFF.

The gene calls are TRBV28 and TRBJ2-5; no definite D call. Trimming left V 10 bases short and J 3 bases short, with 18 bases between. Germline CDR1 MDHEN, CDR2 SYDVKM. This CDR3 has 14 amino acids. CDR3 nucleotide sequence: TGTGCCACCGCCGGTGGGCACCCCAAAGAGACCCAGTACTTC. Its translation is CATAGGHPKETQYF.

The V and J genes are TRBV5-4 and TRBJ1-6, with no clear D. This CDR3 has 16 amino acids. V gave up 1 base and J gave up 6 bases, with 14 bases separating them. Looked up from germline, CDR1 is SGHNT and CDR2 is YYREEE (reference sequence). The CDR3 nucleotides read TGTGCCAGCAGCTTGTGGCTGGCCCAAGTTAATTCACCCCTCCACTTT. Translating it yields CASSLWLAQVNSPLHF.

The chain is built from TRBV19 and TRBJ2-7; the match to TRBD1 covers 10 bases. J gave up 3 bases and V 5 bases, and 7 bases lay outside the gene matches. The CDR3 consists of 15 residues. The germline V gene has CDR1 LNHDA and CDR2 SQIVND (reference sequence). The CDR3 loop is CASSLRQGANYEQYF. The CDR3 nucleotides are TGTGCCAGTAGTCTCAGACAGGGGGCTAACTACGAGCAGTACTTC.

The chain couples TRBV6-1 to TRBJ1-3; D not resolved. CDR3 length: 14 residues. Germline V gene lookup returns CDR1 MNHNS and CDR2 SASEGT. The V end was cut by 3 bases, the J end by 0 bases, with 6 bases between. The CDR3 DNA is TGTGCCAGCAGTGAGTGGGTCTCTGGAAACACCATATATTTT. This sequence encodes CASSEWVSGNTIYF.

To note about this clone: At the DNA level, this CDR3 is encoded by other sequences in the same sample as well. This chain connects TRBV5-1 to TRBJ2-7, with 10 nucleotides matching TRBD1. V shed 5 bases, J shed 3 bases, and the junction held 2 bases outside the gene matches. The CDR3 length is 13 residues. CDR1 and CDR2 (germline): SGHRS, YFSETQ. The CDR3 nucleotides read TGCGCCAGCAGTTGGACAGGGGGCTACGAGCAGTACTTC. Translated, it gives CASSWTGGYEQYF.

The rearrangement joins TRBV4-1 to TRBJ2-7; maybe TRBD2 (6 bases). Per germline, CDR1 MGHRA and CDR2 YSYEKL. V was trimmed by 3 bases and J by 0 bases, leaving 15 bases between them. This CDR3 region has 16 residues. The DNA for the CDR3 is TGCGCCAGCAGCCAGGGCGGGACGCCCTCCTCCTACGAGCAGTACTTC. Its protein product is CASSQGGTPSSYEQYF.

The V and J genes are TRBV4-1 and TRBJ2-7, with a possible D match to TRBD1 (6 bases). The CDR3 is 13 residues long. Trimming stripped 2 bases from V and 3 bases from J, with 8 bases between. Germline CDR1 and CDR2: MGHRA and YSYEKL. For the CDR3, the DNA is TGCGCCAGCAGCCAATTCAGGGGCTACGAGCAGTACTTC. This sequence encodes CASSQFRGYEQYF.